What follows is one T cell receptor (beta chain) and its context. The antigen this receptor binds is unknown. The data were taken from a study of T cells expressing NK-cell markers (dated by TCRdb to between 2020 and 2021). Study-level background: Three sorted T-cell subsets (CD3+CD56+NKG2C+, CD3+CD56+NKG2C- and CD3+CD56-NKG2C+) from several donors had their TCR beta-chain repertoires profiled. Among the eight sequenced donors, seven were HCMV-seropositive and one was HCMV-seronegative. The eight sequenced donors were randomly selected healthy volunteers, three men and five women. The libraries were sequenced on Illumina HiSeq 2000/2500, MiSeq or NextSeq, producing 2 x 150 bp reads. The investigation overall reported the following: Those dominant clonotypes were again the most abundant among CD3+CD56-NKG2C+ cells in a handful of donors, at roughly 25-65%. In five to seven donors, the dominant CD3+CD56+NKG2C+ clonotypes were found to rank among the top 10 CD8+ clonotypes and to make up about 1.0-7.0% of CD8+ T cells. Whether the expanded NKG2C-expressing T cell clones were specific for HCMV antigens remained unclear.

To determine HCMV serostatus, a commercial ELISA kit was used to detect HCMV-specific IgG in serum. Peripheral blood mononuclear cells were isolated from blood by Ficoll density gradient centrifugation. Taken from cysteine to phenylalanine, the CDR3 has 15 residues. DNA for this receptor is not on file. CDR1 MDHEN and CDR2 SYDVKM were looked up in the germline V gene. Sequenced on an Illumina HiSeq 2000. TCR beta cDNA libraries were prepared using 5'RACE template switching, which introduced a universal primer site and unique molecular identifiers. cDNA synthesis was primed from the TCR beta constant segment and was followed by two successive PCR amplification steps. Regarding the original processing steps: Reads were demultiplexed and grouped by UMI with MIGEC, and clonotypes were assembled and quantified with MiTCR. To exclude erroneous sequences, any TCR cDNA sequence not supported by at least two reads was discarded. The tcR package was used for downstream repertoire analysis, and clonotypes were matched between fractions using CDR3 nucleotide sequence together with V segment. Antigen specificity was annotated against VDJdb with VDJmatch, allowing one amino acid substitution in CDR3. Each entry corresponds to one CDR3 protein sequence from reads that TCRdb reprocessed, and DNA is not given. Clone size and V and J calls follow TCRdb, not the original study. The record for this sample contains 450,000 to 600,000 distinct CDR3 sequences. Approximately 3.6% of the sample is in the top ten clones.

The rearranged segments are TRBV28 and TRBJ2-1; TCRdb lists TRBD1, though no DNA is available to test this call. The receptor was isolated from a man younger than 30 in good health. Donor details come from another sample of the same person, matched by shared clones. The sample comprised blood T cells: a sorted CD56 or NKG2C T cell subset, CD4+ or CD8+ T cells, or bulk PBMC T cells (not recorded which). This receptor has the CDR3 CASSFDRQAYNEQFF.